This TCR beta chain emerged from a study of shared clonotypes between healthy human individuals. Repertoires were generated with immunoSEQ multiplex PCR, while TCRdb's copy carries only in-frame clones and drops some. The sample includes fewer than 850,000 clones, 95% to 97% of them seen just once. Positively selected for CCR7, the CD45RO-negative cells used as naive CD8 cells excluded terminally differentiated effector memory CD45RA+ cells. As for this clone: Its antigen is not known.

The germline V and J ends were trimmed by 5 bases and 6 bases, with 17 bases remaining between them. This CDR3 is built from 14 residues. The germline V gene encodes CDR1 SGHVS and CDR2 FQNEAQ. Whole-study results and caveats: Some clonotypes were shared by all four sorted-subset donors, while others were not shared. The non-shared ones had lower generation probabilities than the shared ones. Generally, naive subsets (rather than memory subsets) showed larger estimated richness. Deeper or shallower sequencing was expected to change how clonotypes are shared among donors.

The clonotype was recovered from a man between 25 and 39 years old in good health. The chain joins TRBV7-8 to TRBJ2-7, with TRBD2 as a possible D gene (5 bases). The material sequenced was naive CD8+ T cells sorted from blood. The chain's CDR3 is CASSDLIRGAEQYF. DNA for the CDR3: TGTGCCAGCAGCGACCTGATACGGGGAGCCGAGCAGTACTTC. Using reference TRBV7-8 and TRBJ2-7 for the parts outside the CDR3, the full variable domain is GAGVSQSPRYKVAKRGQDVALRCDPISGHVSLFWYQQALGQGPEFLTYFQNEAQLDKSGLPSDRFFAERPEGSVSTLKIQRTQQEDSAVYLCASSDLIRGAEQYFGPGTRLTVT.